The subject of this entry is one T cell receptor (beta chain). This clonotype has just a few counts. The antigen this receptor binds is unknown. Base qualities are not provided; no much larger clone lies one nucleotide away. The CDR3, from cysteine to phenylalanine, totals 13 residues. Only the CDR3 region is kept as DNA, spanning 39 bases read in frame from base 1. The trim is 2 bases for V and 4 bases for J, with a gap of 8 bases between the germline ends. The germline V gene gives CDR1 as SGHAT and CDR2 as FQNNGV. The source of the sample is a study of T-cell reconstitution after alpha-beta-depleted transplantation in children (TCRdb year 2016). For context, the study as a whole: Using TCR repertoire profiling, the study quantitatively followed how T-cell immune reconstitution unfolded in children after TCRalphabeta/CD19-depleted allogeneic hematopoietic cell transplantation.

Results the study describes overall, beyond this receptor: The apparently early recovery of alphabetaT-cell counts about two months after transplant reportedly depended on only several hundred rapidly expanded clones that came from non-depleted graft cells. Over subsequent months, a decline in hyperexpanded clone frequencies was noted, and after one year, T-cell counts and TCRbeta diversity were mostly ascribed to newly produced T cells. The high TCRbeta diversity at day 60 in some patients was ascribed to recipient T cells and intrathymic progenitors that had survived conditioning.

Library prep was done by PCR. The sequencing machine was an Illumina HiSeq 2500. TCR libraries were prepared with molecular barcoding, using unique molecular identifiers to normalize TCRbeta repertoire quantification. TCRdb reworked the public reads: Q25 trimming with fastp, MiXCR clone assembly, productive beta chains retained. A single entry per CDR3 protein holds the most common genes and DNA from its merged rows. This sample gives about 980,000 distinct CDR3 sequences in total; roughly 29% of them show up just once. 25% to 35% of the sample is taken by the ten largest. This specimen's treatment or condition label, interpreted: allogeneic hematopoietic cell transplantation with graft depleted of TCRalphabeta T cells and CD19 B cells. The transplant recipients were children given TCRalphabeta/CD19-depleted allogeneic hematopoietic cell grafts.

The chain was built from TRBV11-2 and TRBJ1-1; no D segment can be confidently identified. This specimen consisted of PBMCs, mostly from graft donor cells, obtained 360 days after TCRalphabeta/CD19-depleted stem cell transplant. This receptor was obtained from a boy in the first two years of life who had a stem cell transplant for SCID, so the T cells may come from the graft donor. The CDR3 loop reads CASSLRYLTEAFF. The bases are TGTGCCAGCAGCTTAAGATACCTCACTGAAGCTTTCTTT.